This record looks at one T cell receptor beta chain sequence and its context. The antigen remains unidentified. This entry is derived from a study of OX40 agonist ivuxolimab in advanced cancers. Trimming removed 5 bases at V and 8 bases at J, with 21 bases between. There are 15 residues in the CDR3. CDR1 and CDR2 from the germline V gene are MNHEY and SVGAGI. Regarding the study as a whole: Patients who responded partially at 0.1-3.0 mg/kg showed clonal expansion ranking among the lowest.

Blood sampling was done at baseline, cycle 4 day 1, and cycle 7 day 1. Data came from immunoSEQ multiplex PCR; TCRdb stores just in-frame clones and leaves some out. The sample records tens of thousands of clones, 87% being singletons. This sequence joins TRBV6-5 and TRBJ1-1, with a weak D call TRBD1 (5 bases). This sequence was found in an adult with an advanced solid tumor such as melanoma, head and neck, liver or kidney cancer. The sample was CD4+ or CD8+ T cells sorted from blood, taken in a trial of the OX40 agonist ivuxolimab. CDR3 sequence reads: CASSHGGTASGEAFF. The CDR3 DNA reads TGTGCCAGCAGTCACGGTGGGACGGCATCCGGGGAAGCTTTCTTT.